The 28 T cell receptor beta chains in this list originate from one sample, sequenced in a study of OX40 agonist ivuxolimab in advanced cancers. Generated by immunoSEQ multiplex PCR, the TCRdb table keeps only in-frame clones and is missing some. The data contain approximately 56,000 clones, 80% to 90% of them singletons. This material consisted of CD4+ or CD8+ T cells sorted from blood, taken in a trial of the OX40 agonist ivuxolimab. The receptor set was obtained from an adult with an advanced solid tumor such as melanoma, head and neck, liver or kidney cancer.

There are a few counts of this clone. The rearrangement uses TRBV4-1 and TRBJ2-7; no clear D. Germline V gene sequence: CDR1 MGHRA, CDR2 YSYEKL. V was clipped by 0 bases and J by 6 bases, with 9 bases between them. The CDR3 is 13 residues long. In DNA, the CDR3 is TGCGCCAGCAGCCAAGATGTCAGGTCCGAGCAGTACTTC. Translation gives CASSQDVRSEQYF.

The chain is built from TRBV27 and TRBJ1-6; D is perhaps TRBD1 (5 bases). Deletions cut 10 bases from V and 13 bases from J, with 23 bases between. There are 14 residues in the CDR3. The V gene's germline CDR1 is MNHEY and CDR2 SMNVEV (reference sequence). The CDR3 coding sequence is TGTGCCACGGGGGTTCAGCCCGTAGTAGGGCCCCTCCACTTT. Encoded protein: CATGVQPVVGPLHF.

The table lists this clone with a count of one. V usage is TRBV6-5 and J usage is TRBJ1-2, with D maybe TRBD1 (5 bases). V was cut by 6 bases and J by 6 bases, with 14 bases left in between. This CDR3 contains 13 residues. Germline V lookup: CDR1 MNHEY, CDR2 SVGAGI. Here the CDR3 reads CASSPGGDDGYTF. The CDR3, as DNA: TGTGCCAGCAGCCCTGGGGGGGATGATGGCTACACCTTC.

The genes are TRBV9 and TRBJ2-3; D is possibly TRBD2 (6 bases). The germline V gene encodes CDR1 SGDLS and CDR2 YYNGEE. CDR3 size: 16 residues. The germline V and J ends were trimmed by 0 bases and 3 bases, with 14 bases remaining between them. For the CDR3, the DNA is TGTGCCAGCAGCGTAGGGTTGGGACTGGAGACAGATACGCAGTATTTT. Translation: CASSVGLGLETDTQYF.

V and J are TRBV19 and TRBJ1-2, with a weak D call TRBD1 (5 bases). Looked up from germline, CDR1 is LNHDA and CDR2 is SQIVND (reference sequence). This CDR3 region has 13 residues. The V end was cut by 3 bases, the J end by 2 bases, with 7 bases between. The CDR3 loop reads CASSIGGNYGYTF. The CDR3 bases are TGTGCCAGTAGTATTGGGGGGAACTATGGCTACACCTTC.

The chain has TRBV27 and TRBJ2-6, with D unclear. From germline, CDR1 is MNHEY and CDR2 SMNVEV (reference sequence). The CDR3 has 19 amino acids. Deletions cut 6 bases from V and 4 bases from J, with 25 bases between. This CDR3 is CASSLSSHQVAGGANVLTF. DNA of the CDR3: TGTGCCAGCAGCCTAAGCTCGCATCAGGTTGCTGGCGGGGCCAACGTCCTGACTTTC.

This sequence joins TRBV6-5 and TRBJ2-1, with D unclear. This CDR3 comprises 15 residues. V lost 2 bases, J lost 0 bases, and 8 bases lay in between. Germline V gene sequence: CDR1 MNHEY, CDR2 SVGAGI. The CDR3 here is CASSYVQSSYNEQFF. The DNA for the CDR3 is TGTGCCAGCAGTTACGTCCAGAGCTCCTACAATGAGCAGTTCTTC.

As to this clone: The sample holds other DNA sequences that translate to the same CDR3. This rearrangement joins TRBV7-8 to TRBJ2-7; TRBD2 matches 12 bases. The length of the CDR3 is 16 residues. Germline values: CDR1 SGHVS, CDR2 FQNEAQ. Unmatched junction bases numbered 4, after V lost 2 bases and J lost 2 bases. CDR3 nucleotide sequence: TGTGCCAGCAGCTTACGACTAGCGGGGGACGCCTACGAGCAGTACTTC. Translation: CASSLRLAGDAYEQYF.

The sample holds a few counts of this clone. The CDR3 DNA sequence: TGTGCCAGCAGCCAAGGGACAGGGGCCAATGAGCAGTTCTTC. Its protein product is CASSQGTGANEQFF. The rearrangement uses TRBV4-2 and TRBJ2-1; the match to TRBD1 covers 9 bases. The CDR3 is made up of 14 amino acids. V lost 1 base and J lost 6; bases outside the gene matches: 1. The germline CDR1 and CDR2 sequences are LGHNA and YNFKEQ.

V is TRBV6-1 and J is TRBJ2-1; 9 nucleotides match TRBD2. The CDR3 runs 15 residues. The ends lost 4 bases at V and 9 bases at J; junction bases unmatched: 10. Germline V gene data show CDR1 as MNHNS and CDR2 as SASEGT. CDR3 sequence reads: CASSATRGGALEQFF. CDR3 nucleotide sequence: TGTGCCAGCAGTGCGACTCGCGGGGGGGCCCTTGAGCAGTTCTTC.

This clone was seen a single time. This chain links TRBV5-1 with TRBJ1-1, with D unclear. The CDR3 totals 14 residues. Trimming cost V 0 bases and J 1 base, with 7 bases left between them. Germline-derived CDR1 and CDR2 are SGHRS and YFSETQ. Written as DNA, the CDR3 is TGCGCCAGCAGCTTGGACCCCGGGAACACTGAAGCTTTCTTT. It is translated as CASSLDPGNTEAFF.

The V gene is TRBV2, the J gene TRBJ2-7; 8 bases agree with TRBD2. CDR3 length: 15 residues. CDR1 and CDR2 (germline): SNHLY, FYNNEI. V shed 3 bases and J 3 bases; nucleotides not matched to a gene: 7. CDR3 amino acids: CASSDPGGAYYEQYF. CDR3 bases: TGTGCCAGCAGTGATCCGGGGGGGGCTTACTACGAGCAGTACTTC.

The V gene is TRBV9, the J gene TRBJ2-1, with D tentatively TRBD1 or TRBD2 (6 bases each). The CDR3 spans 15 residues. With 5 bases removed from V and 2 bases from J, the gap between germline ends came to 14 bases. CDR1 and CDR2 (germline): SGDLS, YYNGEE. In DNA, the CDR3 is TGTGCCAGCAGTGGTTTCGGGGGCCCCTACAATGAGCAGTTCTTC. This gives the protein CASSGFGGPYNEQFF.

This clone was recorded only once. V usage is TRBV13 and J usage is TRBJ2-2; D uncertain. This CDR3 region has 14 residues. Germline loops: CDR1 PRHDT, CDR2 FYEKMQ (reference sequence). V lost 0 bases, J lost 3 bases, and 5 bases lay in between. CDR3 nucleotides: TGTGCCAGCAGCTTAGGCGATTACACCGGGGAGCTGTTTTTT. Protein sequence: CASSLGDYTGELFF.

This chain uses TRBV6-1 with TRBJ2-1; weak D call: TRBD2 (5 bases). Trimming removed 7 bases at V and 8 bases at J, with 12 bases between. CDR1 is MNHNS and CDR2 is SASEGT in the germline V gene. The CDR3 length is 12 residues. The CDR3 loop is CASNEHGDEQFF. The CDR3 DNA is TGTGCCAGCAACGAACACGGGGATGAGCAGTTCTTC.

The chain recombines TRBV5-4 with TRBJ2-7; 11 bases are shared with TRBD1. Looked up from germline, CDR1 is SGHNT and CDR2 is YYREEE (reference sequence). The length of the CDR3 is 15 residues. V lost 4 bases to trimming and J lost 5 bases; unmatched junction nucleotides: 8. The CDR3 sequence: CASSPDRGLLDEQYF. DNA of the CDR3: TGTGCCAGCAGCCCGGACAGGGGGCTTTTGGACGAGCAGTACTTC.

The chain employs TRBV5-6 and TRBJ2-7, with D perhaps matching TRBD1 (5 bases). Trimming took 3 bases from V and 3 from J, leaving 7 bases between them. CDR3 size: 12 residues. The V gene's germline CDR1 is SGHDT and CDR2 YYEEEE. The DNA for the CDR3 is TGTGCCAGCAGCTATCAGGGCTACGAGCAGTACTTC. Amino acid sequence: CASSYQGYEQYF.

This sequence joins TRBV7-9 and TRBJ2-3; TRBD1 might be the D (6 bases). There are 16 residues in the CDR3. Germline assignment: CDR1 SEHNR and CDR2 FQNEAQ (reference sequence). V dropped 4 bases and J dropped 0 bases, with 14 bases sitting between them. The CDR3, as DNA: TGTGCCAGCAGCTCTACCTACAGGGTCAGCACAGATACGCAGTATTTT. Translated: CASSSTYRVSTDTQYF.

The V gene is TRBV19, the J gene TRBJ2-1; D call uncertain. The germline V and J ends were trimmed by 0 bases and 3 bases, with 9 bases remaining between them. The CDR3 is made up of 15 amino acids. Germline V gene sequence: CDR1 LNHDA, CDR2 SQIVND (reference sequence). CDR3 in amino acids: CASSIDGSDYNEQFF. CDR3 nucleotide sequence: TGTGCCAGTAGTATAGACGGATCCGACTACAATGAGCAGTTCTTC.

The chain employs TRBV21-1 and TRBJ1-2; the table's TRBD1 call for D was not verified on the DNA. TRBV21-1 is described as a pseudogene. The CDR3 has 14 amino acids. In nucleotides, the CDR3 is TGTGCCAGCCTTCCCACAGGGGGCTCTAATGGCTACACCTTC. Translation: CASLPTGGSNGYTF.

V usage is TRBV27 and J usage is TRBJ1-2, with D possibly being TRBD1 (6 bases). V lost 5 bases to trimming and J lost 8 bases, with 21 bases between them. Germline V lookup: CDR1 MNHEY, CDR2 SMNVEV (reference sequence). CDR3 length: 15 amino acids. The CDR3 region is CASSPTPTGPAGYTF. CDR3 in DNA: TGTGCCAGCAGTCCCACCCCGACAGGCCCCGCCGGCTACACCTTC.

The V and J genes are TRBV6-5 and TRBJ1-5, with D unresolved. The CDR3 has 14 residues. Germline values: CDR1 MNHEY, CDR2 SVGAGI. V shed 4 bases and J shed 9 bases, with 16 bases lying between them. The CDR3 loop is CASSLQPFGRPQHF. CDR3 sequence (DNA): TGTGCCAGCAGTTTACAACCCTTTGGTAGGCCCCAGCATTTT.

This clone was detected only a few times. This chain connects TRBV7-2 to TRBJ1-2; unclear D gene. The CDR3 spans 14 residues. Germline V gene data show CDR1 as SGHTA and CDR2 as FQGNSA. V lost 5 bases to trimming and J lost 1 base, with 11 bases between them. CDR3 DNA sequence: TGTGCCAGCAGCCCGGACGGCAGTAACTATGGCTACACCTTC. This sequence encodes CASSPDGSNYGYTF.

V gene TRBV5-1 combines with J gene TRBJ1-1; a possible D gene is TRBD1 (6 bases). Germline values: CDR1 SGHRS, CDR2 YFSETQ. Trimming pared 3 bases from V and 1 base from J, leaving 13 bases between. The CDR3 has 15 residues. Here the CDR3 reads CASSSGAGANTEAFF. The CDR3 nucleotides are TGCGCCAGCAGCTCGGGGGCAGGGGCGAACACTGAAGCTTTCTTT.

V and J are TRBV6-5 and TRBJ2-1; 10 bases map to TRBD1. The CDR3 consists of 14 residues. V lost 8 bases, J lost 3 bases, and 4 bases stayed unmatched. CDR1 MNHEY and CDR2 SVGAGI come from the germline V gene. CDR3 nucleotides: TGTGCCAGCCAAGGACAGGGGGTCTACAATGAGCAGTTCTTC. Translating gives CASQGQGVYNEQFF.

This clone appeared once. The chain has TRBV5-6 and TRBJ2-1, with D possibly being TRBD1 or TRBD2 (5 bases each). The germline gives CDR1 SGHDT, CDR2 YYEEEE. This CDR3 region has 13 residues. V lost 3 bases, J lost 7 bases, and 11 bases lay in between. CDR3 nucleotide sequence: TGTGCCAGCAGCTACGACAGAGGGAATGAGCAGTTCTTC. The encoded protein is CASSYDRGNEQFF.

This chain joins TRBV9 and TRBJ1-1; 7 bases map to TRBD1. After removal of 3 bases from V and 0 bases from J, the junction contained 2 bases not matched to a gene. The CDR3 sequence is 14 residues long. Per germline, CDR1 SGDLS and CDR2 YYNGEE. CDR3 region: CASSAGQMNTEAFF. DNA of the CDR3: TGTGCCAGCAGCGCGGGACAGATGAACACTGAAGCTTTCTTT.

In its sample, this clone was seen once. The J gene is TRBJ1-2, the V gene TRBV6-4, with no clear D. The germline CDR1 and CDR2 sequences are MRHNA and SNTAGT. Trimming left V 2 bases short and J 8 bases short, with 15 bases between. The CDR3 is 14 amino acids. CDR3: CASSDGRPHEGYTF. The CDR3 DNA reads as TGTGCCAGCAGTGACGGGAGACCCCATGAGGGCTACACCTTC.